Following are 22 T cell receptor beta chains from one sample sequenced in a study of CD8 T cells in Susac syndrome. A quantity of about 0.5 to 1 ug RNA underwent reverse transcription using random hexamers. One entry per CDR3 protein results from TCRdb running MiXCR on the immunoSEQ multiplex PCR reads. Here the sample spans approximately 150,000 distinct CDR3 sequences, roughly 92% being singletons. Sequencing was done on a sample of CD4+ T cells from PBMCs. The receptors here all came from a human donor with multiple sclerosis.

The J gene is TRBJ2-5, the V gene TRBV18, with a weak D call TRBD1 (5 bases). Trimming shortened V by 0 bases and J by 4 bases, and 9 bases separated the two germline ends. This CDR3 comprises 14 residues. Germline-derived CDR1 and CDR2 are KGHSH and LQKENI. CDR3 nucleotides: TGTGCCAGCTCACCACCAGGGGTACCAGAGACCCAGTACTTC. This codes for CASSPPGVPETQYF.

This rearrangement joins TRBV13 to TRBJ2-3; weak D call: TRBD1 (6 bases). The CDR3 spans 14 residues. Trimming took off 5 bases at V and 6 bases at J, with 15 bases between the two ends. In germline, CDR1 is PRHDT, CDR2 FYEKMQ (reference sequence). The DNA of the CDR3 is TGTGCCAGCAGCCTCTCAGCTGGGGGCGATACGCAGTATTTT. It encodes CASSLSAGGDTQYF.

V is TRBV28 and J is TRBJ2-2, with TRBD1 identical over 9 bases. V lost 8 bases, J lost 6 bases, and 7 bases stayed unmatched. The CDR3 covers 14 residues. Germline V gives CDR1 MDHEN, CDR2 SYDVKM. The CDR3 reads CASQTGGGPGELFF. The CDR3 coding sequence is TGTGCCAGCCAAACAGGGGGCGGACCCGGGGAGCTGTTTTTT. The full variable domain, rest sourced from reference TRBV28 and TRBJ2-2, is DVKVTQSSRYLVKRTGEKVFLECVQDMDHENMFWYRQDPGLGLRLIYFSYDVKMKEKGDIPEGYSVSREKKERFSLILESASTNQTSMYLCASQTGGGPGELFFGEGSRLTVL.

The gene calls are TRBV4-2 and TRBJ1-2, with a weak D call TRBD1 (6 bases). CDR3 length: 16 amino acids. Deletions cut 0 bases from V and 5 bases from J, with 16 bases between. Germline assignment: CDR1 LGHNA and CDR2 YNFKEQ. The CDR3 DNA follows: TGTGCCAGCAGCCAAGATCTCCAGGGCCAGGGGTATGGCTACACCTTC. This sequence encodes CASSQDLQGQGYGYTF.

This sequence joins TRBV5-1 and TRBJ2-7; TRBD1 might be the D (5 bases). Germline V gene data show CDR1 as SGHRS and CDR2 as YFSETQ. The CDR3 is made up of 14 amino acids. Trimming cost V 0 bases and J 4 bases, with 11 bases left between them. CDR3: CASSLEWGPYEQYF. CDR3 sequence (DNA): TGCGCCAGCAGCTTGGAGTGGGGCCCTTACGAGCAGTACTTC.

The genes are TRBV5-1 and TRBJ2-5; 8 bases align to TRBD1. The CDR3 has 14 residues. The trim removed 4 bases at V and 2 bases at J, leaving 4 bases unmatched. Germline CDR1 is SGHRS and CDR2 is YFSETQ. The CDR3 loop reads CASSHRTGQETQYF. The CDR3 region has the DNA TGCGCCAGCAGCCACCGGACAGGGCAAGAGACCCAGTACTTC.

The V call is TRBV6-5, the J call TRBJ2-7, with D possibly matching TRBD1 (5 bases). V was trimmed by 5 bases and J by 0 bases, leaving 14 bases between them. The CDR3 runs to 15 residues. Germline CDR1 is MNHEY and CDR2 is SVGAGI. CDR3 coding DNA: TGTGCCAGCAGTCCAGGGATGGGAAGCTCCTACGAGCAGTACTTC. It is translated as CASSPGMGSSYEQYF.

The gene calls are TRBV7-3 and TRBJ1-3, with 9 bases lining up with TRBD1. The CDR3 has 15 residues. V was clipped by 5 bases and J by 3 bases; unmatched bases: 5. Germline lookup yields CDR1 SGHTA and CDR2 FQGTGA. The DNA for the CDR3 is TGTGCCAGCAGCGAGACAGGGGGATATGGAAACACCATATATTTT. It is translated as CASSETGGYGNTIYF.

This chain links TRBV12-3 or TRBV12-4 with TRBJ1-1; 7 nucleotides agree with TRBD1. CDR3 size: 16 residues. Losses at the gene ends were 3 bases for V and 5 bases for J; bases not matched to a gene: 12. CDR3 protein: CASSFRQGTLGTEAFF. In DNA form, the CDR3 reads TGTGCCAGCAGTTTCCGACAGGGAACTTTGGGTACTGAAGCTTTCTTT.

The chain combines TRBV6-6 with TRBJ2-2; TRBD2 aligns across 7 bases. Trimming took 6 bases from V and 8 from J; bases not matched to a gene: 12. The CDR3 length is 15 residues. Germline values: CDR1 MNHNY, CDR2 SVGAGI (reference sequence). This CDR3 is CASRGGLEAAGELFF. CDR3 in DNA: TGTGCCAGCAGAGGCGGACTAGAAGCAGCGGGGGAGCTGTTTTTT.

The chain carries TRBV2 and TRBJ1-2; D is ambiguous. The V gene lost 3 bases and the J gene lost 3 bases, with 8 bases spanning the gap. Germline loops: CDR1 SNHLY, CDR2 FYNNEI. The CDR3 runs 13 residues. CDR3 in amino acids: CASSEGQDYGYTF. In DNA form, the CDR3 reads TGTGCCAGCAGTGAGGGCCAGGACTATGGCTACACCTTC.

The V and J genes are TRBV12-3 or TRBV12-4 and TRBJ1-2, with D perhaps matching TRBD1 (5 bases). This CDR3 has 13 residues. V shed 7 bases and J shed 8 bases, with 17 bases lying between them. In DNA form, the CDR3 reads TGTGCCAGCACGCCGGGGGATCGGGGGGGCTACACCTTC. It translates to CASTPGDRGGYTF.

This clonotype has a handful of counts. The CDR3 DNA reads as TGCGCCAGCAGCCCTCAAACTGGGGGGAAGACCTACGAGCAGTACTTC. Its protein is CASSPQTGGKTYEQYF. The chain recombines TRBV5-1 with TRBJ2-7; possibly TRBD2 for D (6 bases). Germline-derived CDR1 and CDR2 are SGHRS and YFSETQ. Trimming took off 4 bases at V and 2 bases at J, with 19 bases between the two ends. The CDR3 runs 16 residues.

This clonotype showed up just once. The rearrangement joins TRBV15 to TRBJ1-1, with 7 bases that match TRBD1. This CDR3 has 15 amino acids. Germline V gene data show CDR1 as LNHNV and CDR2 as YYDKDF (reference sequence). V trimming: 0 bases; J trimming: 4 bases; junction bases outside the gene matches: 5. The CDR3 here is CATSRDRAGGTEAFF. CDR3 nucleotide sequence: TGTGCCACCAGCAGAGATCGGGCAGGGGGCACTGAAGCTTTCTTT.

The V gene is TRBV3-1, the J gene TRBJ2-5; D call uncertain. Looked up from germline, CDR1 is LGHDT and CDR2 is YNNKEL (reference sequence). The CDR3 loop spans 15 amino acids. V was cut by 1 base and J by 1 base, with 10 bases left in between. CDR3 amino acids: CASSQGVIAQETQYF. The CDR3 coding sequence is TGTGCCAGCAGCCAAGGGGTAATAGCCCAAGAGACCCAGTACTTC.

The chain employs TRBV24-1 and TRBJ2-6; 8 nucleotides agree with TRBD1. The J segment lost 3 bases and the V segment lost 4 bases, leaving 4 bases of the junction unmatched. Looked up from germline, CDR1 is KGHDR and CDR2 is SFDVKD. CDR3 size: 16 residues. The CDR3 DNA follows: TGTGCCACCAGTGAGCCCGGGACAGGTGGGGCCAACGTCCTGACTTTC. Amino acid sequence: CATSEPGTGGANVLTF.

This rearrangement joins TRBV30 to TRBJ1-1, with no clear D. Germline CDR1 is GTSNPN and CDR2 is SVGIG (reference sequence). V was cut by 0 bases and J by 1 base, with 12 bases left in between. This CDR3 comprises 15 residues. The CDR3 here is CAWSVRLRRNTEAFF. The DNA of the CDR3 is TGTGCCTGGAGTGTACGTCTCCGGCGGAACACTGAAGCTTTCTTT.

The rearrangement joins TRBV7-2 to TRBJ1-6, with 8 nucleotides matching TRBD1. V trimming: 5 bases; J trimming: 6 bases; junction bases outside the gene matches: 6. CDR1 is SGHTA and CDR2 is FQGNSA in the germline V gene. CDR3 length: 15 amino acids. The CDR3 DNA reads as TGTGCCAGCAGCCTCCAAGGACAGGGTAATTCACCCCTCCACTTT. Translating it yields CASSLQGQGNSPLHF.

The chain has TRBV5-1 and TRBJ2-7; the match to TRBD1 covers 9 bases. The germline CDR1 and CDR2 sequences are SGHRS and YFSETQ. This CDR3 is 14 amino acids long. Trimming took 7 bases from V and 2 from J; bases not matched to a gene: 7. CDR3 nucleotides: TGCGCCAGCCGCAAAAGGGACAGGGCCTACGAGCAGTACTTC. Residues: CASRKRDRAYEQYF. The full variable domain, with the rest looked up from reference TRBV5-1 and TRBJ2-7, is KAGVTQTPRYLIKTRGQQVTLSCSPISGHRSVSWYQQTPGQGLQFLFEYFSETQRNKGNFPGRFSGRQFSNSRSEMNVSTLELGDSALYLCASRKRDRAYEQYFGPGTRLTVT.

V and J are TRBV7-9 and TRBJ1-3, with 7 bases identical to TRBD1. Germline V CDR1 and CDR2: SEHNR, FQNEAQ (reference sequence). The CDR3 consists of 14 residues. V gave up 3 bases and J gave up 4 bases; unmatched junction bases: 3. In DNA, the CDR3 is TGTGCCAGCAGCTTTTCGACAGGGGGAAACACCATATATTTT. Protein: CASSFSTGGNTIYF.

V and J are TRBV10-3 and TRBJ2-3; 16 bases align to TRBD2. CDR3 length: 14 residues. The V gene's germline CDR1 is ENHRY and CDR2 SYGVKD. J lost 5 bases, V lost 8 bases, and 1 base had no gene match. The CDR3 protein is CAIGTSGGVDTQYF. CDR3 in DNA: TGTGCCATCGGGACTAGCGGGGGGGTAGATACGCAGTATTTT.

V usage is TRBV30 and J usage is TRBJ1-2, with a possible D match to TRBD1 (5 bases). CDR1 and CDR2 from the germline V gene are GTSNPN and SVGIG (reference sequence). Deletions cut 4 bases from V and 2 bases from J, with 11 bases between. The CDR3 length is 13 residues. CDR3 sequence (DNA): TGTGCCTGGAATGGTGCAGGGAACTATGGCTACACCTTC. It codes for CAWNGAGNYGYTF.